This T cell receptor beta chain derives from a study of T cell responses to AZD1222 COVID-19 vaccine. Some clones are missing from TCRdb's copy, which holds only in-frame ones; the method was immunoSEQ multiplex PCR. Among approximately 94,000 clones listed, about 88% were seen once. About this clone itself: Its antigen is as yet unknown.

General observations from the study: Nearly half of spike-specific TCRs reportedly go after variant regions that carry no mutations. The CD4 TCRs associated with vaccination extended across spike and predominated at 160-218 and 743-854. Possibly, clonal diversity was underestimated; donors were largely white British and included more females. At baseline, seropositivity was found in only six or seven AZD1222 recipients.

The sequences come from peripheral blood, collected on day 0 of AZD1222 vaccination. This TCR was recovered from an adult in good health.

The CDR3: CASSQQENGNTEAFF. CDR3 nucleotide sequence: TGTGCCAGCAGTCAACAGGAGAACGGTAACACTGAAGCTTTCTTT. V gene TRBV28 combines with J gene TRBJ1-1; D possibly corresponds to TRBD1 (5 bases). Germline CDR1 and CDR2: MDHEN and SYDVKM. CDR3 length: 15 residues. V lost 5 bases to trimming and J lost 2 bases, with 15 bases between them.